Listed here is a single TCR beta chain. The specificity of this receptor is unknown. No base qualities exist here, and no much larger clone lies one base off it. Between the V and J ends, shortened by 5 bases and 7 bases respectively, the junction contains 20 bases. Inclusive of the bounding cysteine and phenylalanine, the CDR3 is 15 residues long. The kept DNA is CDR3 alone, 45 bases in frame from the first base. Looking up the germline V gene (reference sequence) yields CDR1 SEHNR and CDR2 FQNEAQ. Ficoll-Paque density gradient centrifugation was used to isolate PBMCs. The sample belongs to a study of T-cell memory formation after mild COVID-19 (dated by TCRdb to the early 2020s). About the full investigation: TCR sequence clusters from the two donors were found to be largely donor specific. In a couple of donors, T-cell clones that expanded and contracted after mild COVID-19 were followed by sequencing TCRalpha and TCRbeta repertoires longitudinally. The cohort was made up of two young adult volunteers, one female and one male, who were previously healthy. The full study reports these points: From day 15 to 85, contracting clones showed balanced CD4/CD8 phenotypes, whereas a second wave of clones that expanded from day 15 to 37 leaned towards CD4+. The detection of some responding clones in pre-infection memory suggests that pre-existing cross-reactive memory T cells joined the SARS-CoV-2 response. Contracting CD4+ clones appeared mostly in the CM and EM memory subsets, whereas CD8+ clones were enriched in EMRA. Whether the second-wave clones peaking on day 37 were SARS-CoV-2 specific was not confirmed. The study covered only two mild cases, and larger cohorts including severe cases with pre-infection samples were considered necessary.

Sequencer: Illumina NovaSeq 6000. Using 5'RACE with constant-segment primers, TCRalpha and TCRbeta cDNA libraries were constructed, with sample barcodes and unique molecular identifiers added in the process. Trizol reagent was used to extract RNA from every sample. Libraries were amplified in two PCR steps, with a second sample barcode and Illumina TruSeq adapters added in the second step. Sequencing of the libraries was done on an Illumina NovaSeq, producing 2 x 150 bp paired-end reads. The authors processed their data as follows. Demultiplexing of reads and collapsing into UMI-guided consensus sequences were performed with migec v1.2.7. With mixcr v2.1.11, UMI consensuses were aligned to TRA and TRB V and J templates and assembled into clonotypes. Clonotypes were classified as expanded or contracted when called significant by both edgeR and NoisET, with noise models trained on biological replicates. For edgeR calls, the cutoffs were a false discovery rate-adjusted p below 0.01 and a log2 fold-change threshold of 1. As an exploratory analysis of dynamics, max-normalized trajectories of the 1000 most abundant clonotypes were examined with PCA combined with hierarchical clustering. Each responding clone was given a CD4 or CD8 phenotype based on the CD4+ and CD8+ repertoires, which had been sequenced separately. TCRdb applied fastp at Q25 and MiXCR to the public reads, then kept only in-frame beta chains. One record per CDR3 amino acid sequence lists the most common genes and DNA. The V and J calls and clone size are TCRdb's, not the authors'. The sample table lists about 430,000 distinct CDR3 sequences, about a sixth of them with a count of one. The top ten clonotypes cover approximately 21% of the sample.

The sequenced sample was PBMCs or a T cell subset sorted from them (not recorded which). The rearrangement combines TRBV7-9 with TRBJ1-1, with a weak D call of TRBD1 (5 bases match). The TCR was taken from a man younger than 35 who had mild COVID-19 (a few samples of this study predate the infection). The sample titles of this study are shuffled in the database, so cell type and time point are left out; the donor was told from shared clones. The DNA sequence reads TGTGCCAGCAGCGAGGGGCAGCCCGGGGGAGGTGAAGCTTTCTTT. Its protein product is CASSEGQPGGGEAFF.